This T cell receptor (beta chain) was sequenced for a study of cytomegalovirus exposure and HLA in healthy donors. Study results and caveats: Reports showed the classifier diagnosing cytomegalovirus status with high specificity and sensitivity.

This CDR3 region has 15 residues. After removal of 1 base from V and 4 bases from J, the junction contained 4 bases not matched to a gene. Germline V lookup: CDR1 SGDLS, CDR2 YYNGEE. PCR amplification relied on 60 Vbeta primers (plus 13 Jbeta primers). The method was immunoSEQ multiplex PCR; TCRdb's version includes in-frame clones alone and lacks a portion of them. The data show 150,000 to 200,000 clones, with approximately 80% seen just once and 13% to 15% held by the top ten. With respect to this clone: What it recognizes is unknown.

The chain links TRBV9 to TRBJ2-1; TRBD1 aligns across 8 bases. This sequence originates from a woman aged 35 to 49 in good health and CMV-seronegative. What was sequenced was PBMCs. The CDR3 region is CASSVQGARYNEQFF. DNA of the CDR3: TGTGCCAGCAGCGTACAGGGGGCGCGTTACAATGAGCAGTTCTTC.